What follows describes a single T cell receptor (beta chain). TCRdb's table, derived via immunoSEQ multiplex PCR, lists solely in-frame clones and lacks some. Of about 160,000 clones listed, over 65% are singletons. The data derive from a study of blood T cell repertoires in COVID-19. The V gene lost 5 bases and the J gene lost 14 bases, with 15 bases spanning the gap. CDR3 length equals 11 residues. Germline CDR1 and CDR2: SQVTM and ANQGSEA. The J gene is TRBJ1-4, the V gene TRBV29-1; D possibly corresponds to TRBD1 (6 bases). This clonotype was obtained from a man between 60 and 75 years old with acute or convalescent COVID-19. The sequenced sample consisted of peripheral blood. CDR3 sequence: CSVLVQGHLFF. CDR3 nucleotide sequence: TGCAGCGTTCTAGTACAGGGCCACCTGTTTTTT.